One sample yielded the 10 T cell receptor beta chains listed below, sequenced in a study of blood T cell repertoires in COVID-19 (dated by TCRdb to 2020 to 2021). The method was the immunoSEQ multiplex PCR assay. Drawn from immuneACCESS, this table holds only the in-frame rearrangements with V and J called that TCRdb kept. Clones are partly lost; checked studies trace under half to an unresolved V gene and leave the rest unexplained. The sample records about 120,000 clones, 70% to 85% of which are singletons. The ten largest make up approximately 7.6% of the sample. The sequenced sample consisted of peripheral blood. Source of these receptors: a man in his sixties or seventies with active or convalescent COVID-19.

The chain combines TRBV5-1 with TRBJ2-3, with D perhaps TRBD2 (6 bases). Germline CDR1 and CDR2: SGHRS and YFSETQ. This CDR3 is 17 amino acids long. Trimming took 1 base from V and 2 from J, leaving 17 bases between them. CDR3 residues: CASSLFISGKNTDTQYF. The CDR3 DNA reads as TGCGCCAGCAGCTTGTTTATTAGCGGAAAAAACACAGATACGCAGTATTTT.

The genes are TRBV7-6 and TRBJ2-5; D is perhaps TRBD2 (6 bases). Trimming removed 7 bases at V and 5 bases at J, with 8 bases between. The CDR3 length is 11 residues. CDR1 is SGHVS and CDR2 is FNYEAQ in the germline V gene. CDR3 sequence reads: CASTGDETQYF. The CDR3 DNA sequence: TGTGCCAGCACGGGAGACGAGACCCAGTACTTC.

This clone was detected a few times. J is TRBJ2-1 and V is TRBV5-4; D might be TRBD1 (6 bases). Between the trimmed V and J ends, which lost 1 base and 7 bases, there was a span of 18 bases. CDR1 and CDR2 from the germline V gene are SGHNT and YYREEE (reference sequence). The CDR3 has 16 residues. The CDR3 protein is CASSLRLSQGKNEQFF. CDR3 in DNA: TGTGCCAGCAGCTTGAGGTTGTCGCAGGGGAAAAATGAGCAGTTCTTC.

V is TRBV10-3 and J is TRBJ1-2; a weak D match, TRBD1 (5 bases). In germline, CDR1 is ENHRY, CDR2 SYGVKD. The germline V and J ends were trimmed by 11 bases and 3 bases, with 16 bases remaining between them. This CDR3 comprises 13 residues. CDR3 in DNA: TGTGCCGCGCACCAGAGACAGCACTATGGCTACACCTTC. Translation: CAAHQRQHYGYTF.

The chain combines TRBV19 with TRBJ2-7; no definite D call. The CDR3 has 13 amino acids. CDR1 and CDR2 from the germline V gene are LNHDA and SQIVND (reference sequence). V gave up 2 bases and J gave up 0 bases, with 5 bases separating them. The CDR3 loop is CASSIPGSYEQYF. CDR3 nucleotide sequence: TGTGCCAGTAGTATACCGGGCTCCTACGAGCAGTACTTC.

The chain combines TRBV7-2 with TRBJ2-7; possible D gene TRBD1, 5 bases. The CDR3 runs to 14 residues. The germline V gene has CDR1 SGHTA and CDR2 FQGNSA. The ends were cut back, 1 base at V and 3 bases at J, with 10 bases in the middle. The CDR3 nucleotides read TGTGCCAGCAGCTTAGACAGGACCCACTACGAGCAGTACTTC. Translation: CASSLDRTHYEQYF.

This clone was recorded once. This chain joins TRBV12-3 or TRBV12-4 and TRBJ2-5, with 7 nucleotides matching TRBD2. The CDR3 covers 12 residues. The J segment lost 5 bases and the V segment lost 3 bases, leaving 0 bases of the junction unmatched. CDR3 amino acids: CASSFGGETQYF. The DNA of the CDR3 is TGTGCCAGCAGTTTCGGGGGGGAGACCCAGTACTTC.

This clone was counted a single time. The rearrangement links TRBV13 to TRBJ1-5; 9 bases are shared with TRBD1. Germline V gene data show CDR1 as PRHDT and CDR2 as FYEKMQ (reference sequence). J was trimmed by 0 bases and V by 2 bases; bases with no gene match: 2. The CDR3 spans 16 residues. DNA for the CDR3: TGTGCCAGCAGCTTACGGACAGGGGTTAGCAATCAGCCCCAGCATTTT. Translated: CASSLRTGVSNQPQHF.

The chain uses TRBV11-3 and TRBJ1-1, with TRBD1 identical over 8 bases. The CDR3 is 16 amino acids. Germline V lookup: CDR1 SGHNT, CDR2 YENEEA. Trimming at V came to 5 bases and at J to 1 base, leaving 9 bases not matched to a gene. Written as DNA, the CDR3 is TGTGCCAGCAGCACACGCTCAGGGGGCGGGAACACTGAAGCTTTCTTT. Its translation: CASSTRSGGGNTEAFF.

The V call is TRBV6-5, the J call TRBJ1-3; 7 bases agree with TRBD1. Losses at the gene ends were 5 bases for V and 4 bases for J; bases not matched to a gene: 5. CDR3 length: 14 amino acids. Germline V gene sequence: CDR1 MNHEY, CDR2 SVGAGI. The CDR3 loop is CASSPDRVGNTIYF. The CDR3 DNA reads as TGTGCCAGCAGTCCCGACAGGGTGGGAAACACCATATATTTT.